The entry below describes one TCR beta chain. The sample originates from a study of neoadjuvant anti-PD-1 for oral cavity cancer. About the research overall: Nivolumab at 3 mg/kg was mostly given biweekly, three to four doses, pre-surgery. Patients without progression received a fourth nivolumab dose around day 43, then surgical resection on days 50-56.

The table came from immunoSEQ multiplex PCR; TCRdb's copy has only in-frame clones and leaves some out. The sample holds 60,000 to 75,000 clones, approximately 82% seen once. The germline V and J ends were trimmed by 4 bases and 2 bases, with 8 bases remaining between them. The CDR3 loop spans 13 amino acids. The V gene's germline CDR1 is SNHLY and CDR2 FYNNEI. J is TRBJ1-2 and V is TRBV2, with a possible D match to TRBD1 (5 bases). The sequence came from a person aged 40 to 85 with oral cavity squamous cell carcinoma. This specimen consisted of PBMCs, obtained before nivolumab (anti-PD-1) treatment. This CDR3 is CASSVGGNYGYTF. The CDR3 DNA reads as TGTGCCAGCAGTGTTGGGGGAAACTATGGCTACACCTTC.